This TCR beta chain originates from a study of OX40 agonist ivuxolimab in advanced cancers. Study conclusions and caveats: Expanded clones belonging to CD8+ T cells outnumbered, on average, those of CD4+.

Sequencing was performed with immunoSEQ multiplex PCR; in TCRdb, only in-frame clones are kept and a portion is missing. There are tens of thousands of clones in the sample; around 81% occur only once, and less than 6.5% lies in the top ten. As to this clone: Its matching antigen is unknown.

The sequences come from CD4+ or CD8+ T cells sorted from blood, collected in a trial of the OX40 agonist ivuxolimab. This clonotype was obtained from an adult with an advanced solid tumor such as melanoma, head and neck, liver or kidney cancer.

The DNA of the CDR3 is TGTGCCAGCAGTGATAGAAACAGGGGTGGTTCACCCCTCCACTTT. It encodes CASSDRNRGGSPLHF. The chain uses TRBV25-1 and TRBJ1-6, with 7 nucleotides matching TRBD1. Per the germline V gene, CDR1 is MGHDK and CDR2 is SYGVNS. The V and J ends lost 3 bases and 9 bases, in that order; junction bases with no gene match: 8. This CDR3 is built from 15 residues. Looking up the rest from reference TRBV25-1 and TRBJ1-6 gives the full variable domain: EADIYQTPRYLVIGTGKKITLECSQTMGHDKMYWYQQDPGMELHLIHYSYGVNSTEKGDLSSESTVSRIRTEHFPLTLESARPSHTSQYLCASSDRNRGGSPLHFGNGTRLTVT.